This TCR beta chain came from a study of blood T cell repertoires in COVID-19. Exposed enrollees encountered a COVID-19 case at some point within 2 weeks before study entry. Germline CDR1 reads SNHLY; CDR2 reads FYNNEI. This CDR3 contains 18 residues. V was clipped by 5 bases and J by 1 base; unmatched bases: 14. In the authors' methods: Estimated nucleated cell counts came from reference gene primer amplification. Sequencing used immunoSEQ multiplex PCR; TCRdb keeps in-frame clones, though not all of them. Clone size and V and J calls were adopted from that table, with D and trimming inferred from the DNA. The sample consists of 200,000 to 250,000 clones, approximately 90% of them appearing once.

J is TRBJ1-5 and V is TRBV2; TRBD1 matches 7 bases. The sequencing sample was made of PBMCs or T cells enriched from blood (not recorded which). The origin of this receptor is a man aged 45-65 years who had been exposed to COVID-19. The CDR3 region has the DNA TGTGCCAGCAGTTGGTCGACAGGGATCGTGGGGAGCAATCAGCCCCAGCATTTT. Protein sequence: CASSWSTGIVGSNQPQHF.